These 10 T cell receptor beta chains were all obtained from the same sample, sequenced in a study of T cells in Graves' hyperthyroidism and ophthalmopathy. Template material for amplifying TCR beta CDR3 regions consisted of RNA transcripts. Primed by the HTBI set, a first-round RT-PCR was run on the TCR CDR3. TCRdb re-called the multiplex PCR reads through MiXCR, storing one row per CDR3 protein. The repertoire holds 660,000 or so distinct CDR3 sequences, with roughly 20% as singletons. The specimen was blood. These receptors were collected from a man in his thirties or forties with Graves' ophthalmopathy.

This clonotype showed up many times. The chain recombines TRBV12-3 or TRBV12-4 with TRBJ1-1; D not resolved. V was trimmed by 5 bases and J by 8 bases, leaving 12 bases between them. This CDR3 contains 12 residues. CDR3 in DNA: TGTGCCAGCAGTCCCCCGACACAGGAAGCTTTCTTT. Translating gives CASSPPTQEAFF.

This clonotype was recorded many times. The rearrangement joins TRBV7-2 to TRBJ2-7, with D perhaps TRBD2 (6 bases). Germline CDR1 and CDR2: SGHTA and FQGNSA. The CDR3 sequence is 17 residues long. Trimming removed 0 bases at V and 0 bases at J, with 15 bases between. CDR3 sequence: CASSLAQGSGVSYEQYF. CDR3 in DNA: TGTGCCAGCAGCTTAGCGCAGGGTAGCGGAGTCTCCTACGAGCAGTACTTC.

This clonotype was counted only a few times. The V gene is TRBV27, the J gene TRBJ2-1; 8 bases agree with TRBD2. V shed 5 bases, J shed 4 bases, and the junction held 10 bases outside the gene matches. The V gene's germline CDR1 is MNHEY and CDR2 SMNVEV (reference sequence). The CDR3 contains 16 residues. CDR3 sequence reads: CASSLIAGQLYNEQFF. In DNA, the CDR3 is TGTGCCAGCAGTCTAATAGCGGGACAATTATACAATGAGCAGTTCTTC.

This clonotype was found a few times. The rearrangement links TRBV12-3 or TRBV12-4 to TRBJ2-2; 7 bases map to TRBD2. Trimming at V came to 7 bases and at J to 3 bases, leaving 5 bases not matched to a gene. The CDR3 totals 14 residues. This CDR3 is CASTQAGYTGELFF. In DNA, the CDR3 is TGTGCCAGCACCCAAGCGGGATACACCGGGGAGCTGTTTTTT.

Concerning this clonotype: Being one base from a much bigger clone, this may be a read error. The chain is built from TRBV6-2 or TRBV6-3 and TRBJ2-3; D uncertain. The CDR3 has 13 amino acids. The germline V gene encodes CDR1 MNHEY and CDR2 SVGEGT. The germline V and J ends were trimmed by 0 bases and 5 bases, with 6 bases remaining between them. In DNA, the CDR3 is TGTGCCAGCAGTTACTCGATCAGAGATACGCAGTATTTT. It encodes CASSYSIRDTQYF.

The chain employs TRBV5-1 and TRBJ2-2; tentatively, D is TRBD1 (6 bases). The V and J ends lost 7 bases and 5 bases respectively, with 15 bases between them. The CDR3 is made up of 14 amino acids. Germline CDR1 SGHRS, CDR2 YFSETQ. The CDR3 spells CASYTNRETGELFF. In DNA form, the CDR3 reads TGCGCCAGCTATACAAACAGGGAAACCGGGGAGCTGTTTTTT.

This chain links TRBV4-1 with TRBJ1-1; TRBD1 might be the D (5 bases). CDR3 length: 15 amino acids. Trimming took 6 bases from V and 5 from J, leaving 19 bases between them. CDR1 and CDR2 from the germline V gene are MGHRA and YSYEKL. This CDR3 reads CASSLNSGGITEAFF. The CDR3 DNA is TGCGCCAGCAGTCTTAACAGCGGGGGGATTACTGAAGCTTTCTTT.

Ten or more counts support this clonotype. V gene TRBV20-1 combines with J gene TRBJ2-1, with D possibly TRBD2 on 5 matching bases. CDR3 size: 13 residues. CDR1 is DFQATT and CDR2 is SNEGSKA in the germline V gene (reference sequence). The germline V and J ends were trimmed by 1 base and 5 bases, with 9 bases remaining between them. This CDR3 is CSARAGRDNEQFF. The DNA for the CDR3 is TGCAGTGCTAGAGCGGGGAGAGACAATGAGCAGTTCTTC.

In this sample, this clonotype turned up a few times. V and J are TRBV3-1 and TRBJ2-7, with 7 bases lining up with TRBD1. The CDR3 has 15 residues. The germline CDR1 and CDR2 sequences are LGHDT and YNNKEL (reference sequence). V lost 3 bases, J lost 2 bases, and 7 bases stayed unmatched. CDR3 in DNA: TGTGCCAGCAGCCATCCGGGACAGTCTCCCTACGAGCAGTACTTC. Translation gives CASSHPGQSPYEQYF.

The table lists this clonotype with a few counts. The rearrangement joins TRBV30 to TRBJ1-5, with D possibly matching TRBD1 (6 bases). CDR3 length: 14 residues. Germline CDR1 reads GTSNPN; CDR2 reads SVGIG (reference sequence). The V end was cut by 1 base, the J end by 4 bases, with 11 bases between. The CDR3 coding sequence is TGTGCCTGGAGTGGTGGACAGAATAATCAGCCCCAGCATTTT. Amino acid sequence: CAWSGGQNNQPQHF.